These T cell receptor beta chains were read from a single sample in a study of glioma-infiltrating T cells after dendritic cell vaccination. Clones were read by immunoSEQ multiplex PCR, and TCRdb kept only the in-frame ones, dropping some. Here the sample spans approximately 91,000 clones, 80% to 90% being singletons. The sequenced sample was blood, obtained after dendritic cell vaccination. The receptor source for this set is a human donor with glioblastoma. Both conserved end residues are part of each CDR3. D genes are given only for firm matches. Not all rows give a size; the values are once, few, many and, for expanded clones, a class.

abundance: few; d_gene: NA; v_gene: TRBV10-3; len: 16; j_gene: TRBJ2-1; CDR3nt: TGTGCCATCATGGGCCATGGTGGGGGGGCCGAAAATGAGCAGTTCTTC; CDR3aa: CAIMGHGGGAENEQFF
abundance: once; d_gene: TRBD2; v_gene: TRBV15; len: 15; j_gene: TRBJ2-2; CDR3nt: TGTGCCACCAGCACGGGAGGGACTAAGGCCGGGGAGCTGTTTTTT; CDR3aa: CATSTGGTKAGELFF
abundance: NA; d_gene: TRBD1; v_gene: TRBV5-1; len: 17; j_gene: TRBJ1-2; CDR3nt: TGCGCCAGCAGCTTGGACCCTCGAGGGGGCACTAACTATGGCTACACCTTC; CDR3aa: CASSLDPRGGTNYGYTF
abundance: NA; d_gene: TRBD1; v_gene: TRBV5-4; len: 14; j_gene: TRBJ2-7; CDR3nt: TGTGCCAGCAGCTTCGGGACAGTAGCCTACGAGCAGTACTTC; CDR3aa: CASSFGTVAYEQYF
abundance: NA; d_gene: TRBD2; v_gene: TRBV2; len: 19; j_gene: TRBJ2-7; CDR3nt: TGTGCCAGCAGTGAATCAGGGCTGCCTAGCGGGGAAGTCTCCTACGAGCAGTACTTC; CDR3aa: CASSESGLPSGEVSYEQYF
abundance: NA; d_gene: NA; v_gene: TRBV18; len: 13; j_gene: TRBJ2-5; CDR3nt: TGTGCCAGCTCCCGGGGTTTCCAAGAGACCCAGTACTTC; CDR3aa: CASSRGFQETQYF
abundance: NA; d_gene: NA; v_gene: TRBV5-1; len: 15; j_gene: TRBJ2-2; CDR3nt: TGCGCCAGCAGCTTGGGGCAGACGAACACCGGGGAGCTGTTTTTT; CDR3aa: CASSLGQTNTGELFF
abundance: NA; d_gene: TRBD2; v_gene: TRBV19; len: 13; j_gene: TRBJ2-1; CDR3nt: TGTGCCAGTAGCAGCGGGAGTACCAATGAGCAGTTCTTC; CDR3aa: CASSSGSTNEQFF
abundance: NA; d_gene: NA; v_gene: TRBV27; len: 15; j_gene: TRBJ2-2; CDR3nt: TGTGCCAGCAGTTTAGAGGCAGCGAACACCGGGGAGCTGTTTTTT; CDR3aa: CASSLEAANTGELFF
abundance: NA; d_gene: NA; v_gene: TRBV11-2; len: 15; j_gene: TRBJ2-5; CDR3nt: TGTGCCAGCAGCTTAGAGTATTACAGAGAAGAGACCCAGTACTTC; CDR3aa: CASSLEYYREETQYF
abundance: NA; d_gene: TRBD1; v_gene: TRBV10-3; len: 13; j_gene: TRBJ1-2; CDR3nt: TGTGCCATCAGTCGACAGGGTGACTATGGCTACACCTTC; CDR3aa: CAISRQGDYGYTF
abundance: few; d_gene: NA; v_gene: TRBV11-1; len: 15; j_gene: TRBJ2-7; CDR3nt: TGTGCCAGCAGCTCCCGGTGGACAGACTCCTACGAGCAGTACTTC; CDR3aa: CASSSRWTDSYEQYF
abundance: NA; d_gene: NA; v_gene: TRBV29-1; len: 11; j_gene: TRBJ2-1; CDR3nt: TGCAGCGTATTAGGGGGTGGTGAGCAGTTCTTC; CDR3aa: CSVLGGGEQFF
abundance: NA; d_gene: NA; v_gene: TRBV9; len: 14; j_gene: TRBJ2-3; CDR3nt: TGTGCCAGCAGCGTAAGCCCCTACACAGATACGCAGTATTTT; CDR3aa: CASSVSPYTDTQYF
abundance: NA; d_gene: NA; v_gene: TRBV27; len: 15; j_gene: TRBJ2-1; CDR3nt: TGTGCCAGCAGTTTTTCTACCGCCCCCTCGGGTGAGCAGTTCTTC; CDR3aa: CASSFSTAPSGEQFF
abundance: NA; d_gene: TRBD1; v_gene: TRBV27; len: 12; j_gene: TRBJ1-5; CDR3nt: TGTGCCAGCAGGACAGGGGATCAGCCCCAGCATTTT; CDR3aa: CASRTGDQPQHF
abundance: NA; d_gene: NA; v_gene: TRBV28; len: 19; j_gene: TRBJ2-6; CDR3nt: TGTGCCAGCAGTTTCATCAGTGGGGCGTCCTTATCTGGGGCCAACGTCCTGACTTTC; CDR3aa: CASSFISGASLSGANVLTF
abundance: NA; d_gene: NA; v_gene: TRBV9; len: 14; j_gene: TRBJ2-2; CDR3nt: TGTGCCAGCAGCGACCTAGCTCAAACCGGGGAGCTGTTTTTT; CDR3aa: CASSDLAQTGELFF
abundance: few; d_gene: NA; v_gene: TRBV6-4; len: 13; j_gene: TRBJ2-5; CDR3nt: TGTGCCAGCAGTGCGGGGGACCAAGAGACCCAGTACTTC; CDR3aa: CASSAGDQETQYF
abundance: NA; d_gene: NA; v_gene: TRBV18; len: 16; j_gene: TRBJ2-2; CDR3nt: TGTGCCAGCTCACCACCGGGGTTTGCTAGCGCCGGGGAGCTGTTTTTT; CDR3aa: CASSPPGFASAGELFF
abundance: NA; d_gene: NA; v_gene: TRBV4-1; len: 15; j_gene: TRBJ2-7; CDR3nt: TGCGCCAGCAGCCAAGAAGGAGGCAGAAACTACGAGCAGTACTTC; CDR3aa: CASSQEGGRNYEQYF
abundance: NA; d_gene: NA; v_gene: TRBV30; len: 15; j_gene: TRBJ1-6; CDR3nt: TGTGCCTGGACTACTGGGACTGTTACTCGGTCACCCCTCCACTTT; CDR3aa: CAWTTGTVTRSPLHF
abundance: NA; d_gene: NA; v_gene: TRBV5-6; len: 12; j_gene: TRBJ2-7; CDR3nt: TGTGCCAGCAGTTTAACATTATACGAGCAGTACTTC; CDR3aa: CASSLTLYEQYF
abundance: NA; d_gene: TRBD2; v_gene: TRBV14; len: 14; j_gene: TRBJ2-1; CDR3nt: TGTGCCAGCAGAATAGCGGGAGGGGGTAATGAGCAGTTCTTC; CDR3aa: CASRIAGGGNEQFF
abundance: NA; d_gene: NA; v_gene: TRBV30; len: 15; j_gene: TRBJ2-4; CDR3nt: TGTGCCTGGAGGCGTCCTAGATTAGGCAAAAACATTCAGTACTTC; CDR3aa: CAWRRPRLGKNIQYF
abundance: NA; d_gene: TRBD1; v_gene: TRBV5-1; len: 16; j_gene: TRBJ1-4; CDR3nt: TGCGCCAGCAGCCCTACCGGGACAGGGAGGGATGAAAAACTGTTTTTT; CDR3aa: CASSPTGTGRDEKLFF
abundance: NA; d_gene: NA; v_gene: TRBV5-1; len: 13; j_gene: TRBJ1-4; CDR3nt: TGCGCCAGCAGCTTACAGGAAAGTGAAAAACTGTTTTTT; CDR3aa: CASSLQESEKLFF
abundance: NA; d_gene: TRBD1; v_gene: TRBV5-1; len: 16; j_gene: TRBJ1-3; CDR3nt: TGCGCCAGCAGCCCAGGACAGGGAACCTCTGGAAACACCATATATTTT; CDR3aa: CASSPGQGTSGNTIYF
abundance: NA; d_gene: TRBD1; v_gene: TRBV7-9; len: 16; j_gene: TRBJ2-2; CDR3nt: TGTGCCAGCAGCCAAGTGGTGACAGGGAAAAAGAGGGAGCTGTTTTTT; CDR3aa: CASSQVVTGKKRELFF
abundance: NA; d_gene: NA; v_gene: TRBV7-8; len: 13; j_gene: TRBJ2-1; CDR3nt: TGTGCCAGCAGCTTAGCAGCCCATAATGAGCAGTTCTTC; CDR3aa: CASSLAAHNEQFF
abundance: NA; d_gene: NA; v_gene: TRBV7-8; len: 17; j_gene: TRBJ1-5; CDR3nt: TGTGCCAGCAGCCTGAGGGCAGGGGTTGAGCTCAATCAGCCCCAGCATTTT; CDR3aa: CASSLRAGVELNQPQHF
abundance: NA; d_gene: TRBD1; v_gene: TRBV5-1; len: 15; j_gene: TRBJ2-5; CDR3nt: TGCGCCAGCAGCTTGGCTGCCGACAGGGCAGAGACCCAGTACTTC; CDR3aa: CASSLAADRAETQYF
abundance: NA; d_gene: NA; v_gene: TRBV18; len: 16; j_gene: TRBJ2-3; CDR3nt: TGTGCCAGCTCATCACTTACCCCGGGGACTACAGATACGCAGTATTTT; CDR3aa: CASSSLTPGTTDTQYF
abundance: NA; d_gene: NA; v_gene: TRBV7-9; len: 15; j_gene: TRBJ2-2; CDR3nt: TGTGCCAGCAGCGTTCGACAGGAGAACACCGGGGAGCTGTTTTTT; CDR3aa: CASSVRQENTGELFF
abundance: NA; d_gene: NA; v_gene: TRBV2; len: 11; j_gene: TRBJ2-1; CDR3nt: TGTGCCAGCAGGGTGGAGATTGAGCAGTTCTTC; CDR3aa: CASRVEIEQFF
abundance: few; d_gene: TRBD2; v_gene: TRBV11-3; len: 16; j_gene: TRBJ2-3; CDR3nt: TGTGCCAGCAGCTTAGGGCTAGCGGAGAACACAGATACGCAGTATTTT; CDR3aa: CASSLGLAENTDTQYF
abundance: NA; d_gene: TRBD1; v_gene: TRBV6-1; len: 14; j_gene: TRBJ2-4; CDR3nt: TGTGCCAGCGGGACAGCCAAAGCCAAAAACATTCAGTACTTC; CDR3aa: CASGTAKAKNIQYF
abundance: NA; d_gene: NA; v_gene: TRBV27; len: 15; j_gene: TRBJ2-1; CDR3nt: TGTGCCAGCAGTTCCTTCTTGGGGGGGGCCGATGAGCAGTTCTTC; CDR3aa: CASSSFLGGADEQFF
abundance: NA; d_gene: TRBD1; v_gene: TRBV19; len: 14; j_gene: TRBJ1-5; CDR3nt: TGTGCCAGTAGTTCGACAGGGCTAGGTCAGCCCCAGCATTTT; CDR3aa: CASSSTGLGQPQHF
abundance: NA; d_gene: NA; v_gene: TRBV5-1; len: 14; j_gene: TRBJ2-2; CDR3nt: TGCGCCAGCAGCTTGGACGGGAACACCGGGGAGCTGTTTTTT; CDR3aa: CASSLDGNTGELFF
abundance: NA; d_gene: NA; v_gene: TRBV7-3; len: 16; j_gene: TRBJ2-2; CDR3nt: TGTGCCAGCAGCTTAAGGTCTGGGGCGACCACCGGGGAGCTGTTTTTT; CDR3aa: CASSLRSGATTGELFF
abundance: once; d_gene: NA; v_gene: TRBV7-6; len: 18; j_gene: TRBJ1-3; CDR3nt: TGTGCCAGCAGCTCAGGGCCCGAATCCCAATCTACGCCAAACACCATATATTTT; CDR3aa: CASSSGPESQSTPNTIYF
abundance: NA; d_gene: NA; v_gene: TRBV18; len: 12; j_gene: TRBJ1-1; CDR3nt: TGTGCCAGCTCAACTAATATCGCTGAAGCTTTCTTT; CDR3aa: CASSTNIAEAFF
abundance: NA; d_gene: NA; v_gene: TRBV7-8; len: 12; j_gene: TRBJ2-7; CDR3nt: TGTGCCAGCAGCCCGGACAACTACGAGCAGTACTTC; CDR3aa: CASSPDNYEQYF
abundance: NA; d_gene: TRBD1; v_gene: TRBV18; len: 16; j_gene: TRBJ1-1; CDR3nt: TGTGCCAGCTCACCAGCCAACAGGGGGGGGAACACTGAAGCTTTCTTT; CDR3aa: CASSPANRGGNTEAFF
abundance: NA; d_gene: TRBD2; v_gene: TRBV6-5; len: 15; j_gene: TRBJ2-7; CDR3nt: TGTGCCAGCAGTTACTCGACCGGGGGGGCCTACGAGCAGTACTTC; CDR3aa: CASSYSTGGAYEQYF
abundance: NA; d_gene: TRBD2; v_gene: TRBV7-8; len: 13; j_gene: TRBJ2-7; CDR3nt: TGTGCCAGTCGGGGGGGGGCAACCTACGAGCAGTACTTC; CDR3aa: CASRGGATYEQYF
abundance: once; d_gene: TRBD2; v_gene: TRBV2; len: 16; j_gene: TRBJ2-2; CDR3nt: TGTGCCAGCAGTGGAACTAGCGGGATCCGCACCGGGGAGCTGTTTTTT; CDR3aa: CASSGTSGIRTGELFF
abundance: once; d_gene: TRBD1; v_gene: TRBV2; len: 15; j_gene: TRBJ1-1; CDR3nt: TGTGCCAGCAGTTACTTTGGACAGGGTAAGACTGAAGCTTTCTTT; CDR3aa: CASSYFGQGKTEAFF
abundance: NA; d_gene: TRBD2; v_gene: TRBV2; len: 12; j_gene: TRBJ2-1; CDR3nt: TGTGCCAGCAGTGAACTTCTAGCGGGGAAGTTCTTC; CDR3aa: CASSELLAGKFF
abundance: NA; d_gene: NA; v_gene: TRBV2; len: 13; j_gene: TRBJ1-2; CDR3nt: TGTGCCAGCACTGCTGGGGCTGACTATGGCTACACCTTC; CDR3aa: CASTAGADYGYTF
abundance: NA; d_gene: NA; v_gene: TRBV6-5; len: 15; j_gene: TRBJ1-3; CDR3nt: TGTGCCAGCAGAGCCCGTCAGGGGTTCGGGAACACCATATATTTT; CDR3aa: CASRARQGFGNTIYF
abundance: few; d_gene: TRBD2; v_gene: TRBV6-5; len: 15; j_gene: TRBJ2-7; CDR3nt: TGTGCCAGCAGTTACCTAGCGGGGATAGAACACGAGCAGTACTTC; CDR3aa: CASSYLAGIEHEQYF